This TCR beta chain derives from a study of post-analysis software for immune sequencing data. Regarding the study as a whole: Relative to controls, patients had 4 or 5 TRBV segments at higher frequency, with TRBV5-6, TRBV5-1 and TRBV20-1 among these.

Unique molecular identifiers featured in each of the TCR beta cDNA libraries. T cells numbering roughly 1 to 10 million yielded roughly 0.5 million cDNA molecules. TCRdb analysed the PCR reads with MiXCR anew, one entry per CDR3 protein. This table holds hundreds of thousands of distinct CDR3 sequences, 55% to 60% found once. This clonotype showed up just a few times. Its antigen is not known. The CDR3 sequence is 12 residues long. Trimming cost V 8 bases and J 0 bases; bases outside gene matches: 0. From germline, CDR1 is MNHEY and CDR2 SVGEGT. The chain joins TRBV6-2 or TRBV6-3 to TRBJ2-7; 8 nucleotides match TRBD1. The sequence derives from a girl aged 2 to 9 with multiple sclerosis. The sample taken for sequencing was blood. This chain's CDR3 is CASGQGSYEQYF. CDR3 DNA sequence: TGTGCCAGCGGACAGGGCTCCTACGAGCAGTACTTC.